This T cell receptor beta chain was captured in a study of shared clonotypes between healthy human individuals. Overall study context: There were three CD4 naive, three CD4 memory, two CD8 naive and one CD8 memory plates per donor. Whole-study findings and limits: Naive subsets generally exceeded memory subsets in estimated richness. Though the depth was large, rarefaction showed that sorted-subset sequencing was incomplete.

V gave up 2 bases and J gave up 5 bases, with 17 bases separating them. CDR1 and CDR2 from the germline V gene are MNHEY and SMNVEV (reference sequence). The CDR3 totals 16 residues. The assay was immunoSEQ multiplex PCR, and TCRdb's table has in-frame clones only and misses some. In the table there are some 2.1 million clones, just under 95% of which are singletons. Positively selected for CCR7, the CD45RO-negative cells used as naive CD8 cells excluded terminally differentiated effector memory CD45RA+ cells. A note on this clone: Its specificity is unknown.

This chain links TRBV27 with TRBJ2-3; D could derive from TRBD1 or TRBD2 (6 bases each). Sequenced input: naive CD8+ T cells from PBMCs. The sequence was obtained from a man aged 18 to 29 in good health. Some clones in this sample may be carry-over from other donors' samples. The CDR3 region is CASSLSTWGAKDTQYF. As DNA, the CDR3 is TGTGCCAGCAGTTTAAGTACGTGGGGGGCTAAAGATACGCAGTATTTT.